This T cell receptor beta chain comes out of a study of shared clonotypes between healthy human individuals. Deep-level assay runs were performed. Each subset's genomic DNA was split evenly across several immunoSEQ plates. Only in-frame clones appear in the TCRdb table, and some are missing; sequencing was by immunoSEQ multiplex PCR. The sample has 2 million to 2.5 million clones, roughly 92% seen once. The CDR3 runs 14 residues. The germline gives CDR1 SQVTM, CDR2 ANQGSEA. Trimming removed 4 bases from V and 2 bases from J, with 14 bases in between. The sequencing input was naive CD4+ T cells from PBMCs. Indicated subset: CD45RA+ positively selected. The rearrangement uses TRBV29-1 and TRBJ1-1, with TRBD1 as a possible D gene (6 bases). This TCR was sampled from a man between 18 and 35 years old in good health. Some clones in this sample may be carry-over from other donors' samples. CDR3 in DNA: TGCAGCGTTGTCGAGGACAGAATCAACACTGAAGCTTTCTTT. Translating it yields CSVVEDRINTEAFF.